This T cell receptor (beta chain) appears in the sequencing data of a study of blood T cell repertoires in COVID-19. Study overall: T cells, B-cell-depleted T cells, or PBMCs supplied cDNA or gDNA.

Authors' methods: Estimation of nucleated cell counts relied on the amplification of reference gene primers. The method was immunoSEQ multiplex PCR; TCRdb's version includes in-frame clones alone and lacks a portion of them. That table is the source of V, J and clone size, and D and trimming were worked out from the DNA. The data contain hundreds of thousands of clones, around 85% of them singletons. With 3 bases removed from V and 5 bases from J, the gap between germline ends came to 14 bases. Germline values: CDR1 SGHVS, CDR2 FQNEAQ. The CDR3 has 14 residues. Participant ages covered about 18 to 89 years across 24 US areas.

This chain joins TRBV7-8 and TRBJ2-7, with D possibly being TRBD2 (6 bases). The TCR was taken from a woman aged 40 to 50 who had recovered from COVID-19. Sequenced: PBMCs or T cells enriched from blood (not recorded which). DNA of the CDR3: TGTGCCAGCAGCTTGCACGGCCGGGGGAACGAGCAGTACTTC. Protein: CASSLHGRGNEQYF.